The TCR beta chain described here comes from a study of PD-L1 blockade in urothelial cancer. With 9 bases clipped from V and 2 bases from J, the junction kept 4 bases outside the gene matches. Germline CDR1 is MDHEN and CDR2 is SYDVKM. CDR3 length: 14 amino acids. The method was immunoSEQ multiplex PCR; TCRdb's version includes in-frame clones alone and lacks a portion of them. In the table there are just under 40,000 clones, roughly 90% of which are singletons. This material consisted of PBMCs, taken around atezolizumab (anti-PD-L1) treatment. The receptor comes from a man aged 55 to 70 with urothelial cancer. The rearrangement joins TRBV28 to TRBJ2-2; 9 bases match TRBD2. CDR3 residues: CASRRGGNTGELFF. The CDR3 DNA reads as TGTGCCAGTCGGCGGGGGGGAAACACCGGGGAGCTGTTTTTT.